This passage covers 20 T cell receptor beta chains from one sample sequenced in a study of blood T cell repertoires in COVID-19. TCRdb keeps only in-frame clones here, not all; method: immunoSEQ multiplex PCR. The sample lists roughly 230,000 clones; 85% were seen once. Specimen: PBMCs or T cells enriched from blood (not recorded which). These receptors were collected from a woman aged 45 to 65 who had been exposed to COVID-19.

The rearrangement uses TRBV7-2 and TRBJ1-2; 7 bases line up with TRBD1. Looked up from germline, CDR1 is SGHTA and CDR2 is FQGNSA. The ends lost 0 bases at V and 4 bases at J; junction bases unmatched: 11. This CDR3 comprises 17 residues. CDR3 DNA sequence: TGTGCCAGCAGCTTAGCCCCGGGACAGACCAGGAGCTATGGCTACACCTTC. This codes for CASSLAPGQTRSYGYTF.

This clone is a singleton in its sample. The V and J genes are TRBV28 and TRBJ2-1, with 7 nucleotides matching TRBD2. The germline gives CDR1 MDHEN, CDR2 SYDVKM. The V gene end was trimmed by 2 bases and the J gene end by 9 bases; junction bases not matched to a gene: 13. The CDR3 has 16 amino acids. The CDR3 bases are TGTGCCAGCAGTTTAAGAGGACTAGGCATTTCGGGTGAGCAGTTCTTC. This sequence encodes CASSLRGLGISGEQFF. Using reference TRBV28 and TRBJ2-1 for the parts outside the CDR3, the full variable domain is DVKVTQSSRYLVKRTGEKVFLECVQDMDHENMFWYRQDPGLGLRLIYFSYDVKMKEKGDIPEGYSVSREKKERFSLILESASTNQTSMYLCASSLRGLGISGEQFFGPGTRLTVL.

V usage is TRBV10-3 and J usage is TRBJ2-1, with 10 bases that match TRBD2. The CDR3 loop spans 17 amino acids. J lost 0 bases, V lost 2 bases, and 4 bases had no gene match. Germline V gene data show CDR1 as ENHRY and CDR2 as SYGVKD. In nucleotides, the CDR3 is TGTGCCATCAGTGAGGTTACTAGCGGGGACTCCTACAATGAGCAGTTCTTC. Protein sequence: CAISEVTSGDSYNEQFF.

The chain uses TRBV18 and TRBJ2-7, with D perhaps matching TRBD1 (6 bases). Germline V gene lookup returns CDR1 KGHSH and CDR2 LQKENI. This CDR3 spans 14 amino acids. Trimming left V 2 bases short and J 4 bases short, with 12 bases between. As DNA, the CDR3 is TGTGCCAGCTCACCATTGTTGGGACATTACGAGCAGTACTTC. It encodes CASSPLLGHYEQYF.

This chain uses TRBV5-4 with TRBJ1-2; D unclear. Germline loops: CDR1 SGHNT, CDR2 YYREEE (reference sequence). V was shortened by 1 base and J by 4 bases, with 8 bases between the two germline ends. The CDR3 spans 13 residues. The CDR3 reads CASSLQNSYGYTF. In DNA form, the CDR3 reads TGTGCCAGCAGCTTGCAGAATTCCTATGGCTACACCTTC.

The V and J genes are TRBV10-1 and TRBJ1-1; 10 bases map to TRBD1. The CDR3 has 17 amino acids. The V and J ends lost 0 bases and 4 bases, in that order; junction bases with no gene match: 8. Germline V lookup: CDR1 WNHNN, CDR2 SYGVQD (reference sequence). CDR3 nucleotide sequence: TGCGCCAGCAGTGAGTCGAGATCGGACAGGGGGAGCACTGAAGCTTTCTTT. Protein sequence: CASSESRSDRGSTEAFF.

CDR3 coding DNA: TGTGCCAGCTCACCGGCAACCAGGGGCCGGCGATATAATTCACCCCTCCACTTT. It codes for CASSPATRGRRYNSPLHF. The V call is TRBV18, the J call TRBJ1-6; perhaps TRBD1 as D (6 bases). V gave up 3 bases and J gave up 4 bases, with 19 bases separating them. This CDR3 has 18 amino acids. Per germline, CDR1 KGHSH and CDR2 LQKENI.

The chain employs TRBV27 and TRBJ2-1; D remains ambiguous. The CDR3 length is 14 residues. V lost 2 bases to trimming and J lost 6 bases, with 11 bases between them. Germline loops: CDR1 MNHEY, CDR2 SMNVEV (reference sequence). Here the CDR3 reads CASSLRPAPNEQFF. CDR3 coding DNA: TGTGCCAGCAGTTTACGACCAGCGCCCAATGAGCAGTTCTTC.

This chain links TRBV28 with TRBJ1-1; 8 nucleotides align to TRBD1. V gave up 5 bases and J gave up 2 bases; unmatched junction bases: 7. This CDR3 contains 15 residues. The germline CDR1 and CDR2 sequences are MDHEN and SYDVKM. For the CDR3, the DNA is TGTGCCAGCAGTGCACCGACAGGGGCTAACACTGAAGCTTTCTTT. Translating it yields CASSAPTGANTEAFF.

This chain connects TRBV11-2 to TRBJ1-1, with D possibly being TRBD1 (6 bases). Germline loops: CDR1 SGHAT, CDR2 FQNNGV. There are 16 residues in the CDR3. The V end was cut by 1 base, the J end by 4 bases, with 16 bases between. The CDR3 spells CASSLGKGGKGTEAFF. CDR3 bases: TGTGCCAGCAGCTTAGGCAAAGGGGGTAAAGGCACTGAAGCTTTCTTT.

The CDR3 protein is CASSRRTSGGAQNEQFF. In DNA form, the CDR3 reads TGTGCCAGCAGCCGACGGACTAGCGGGGGGGCCCAGAATGAGCAGTTCTTC. This chain uses TRBV3-1 (or the pseudogene TRBV3-2) with TRBJ2-1, with 15 bases identical to TRBD2. The CDR3 extends over 17 amino acids. CDR1 LGHDT and CDR2 YNNKEL come from the germline V gene (reference sequence). Unmatched junction bases numbered 8, after V lost 4 bases and J lost 7 bases.

The rearrangement links TRBV6-5 to TRBJ1-2; the D gene is possibly TRBD1 (5 bases). The CDR3 runs to 12 residues. Germline CDR1 and CDR2: MNHEY and SVGAGI. V lost 11 bases to trimming and J lost 5 bases, with 15 bases between them. The CDR3 nucleotides are TGTGCCTCGAGGGCAGGGACTTATGGCTACACCTTC. Translation gives CASRAGTYGYTF.

The chain joins TRBV4-1 to TRBJ1-1; weak D call: TRBD1 (6 bases). V lost 1 base and J lost 0, with 18 bases in between. The CDR3 loop spans 18 amino acids. CDR1 and CDR2 from the germline V gene are MGHRA and YSYEKL. In nucleotides, the CDR3 is TGCGCCAGCAGCCAAGGAGGAACGGGGGGCTGGGTGAACACTGAAGCTTTCTTT. Protein: CASSQGGTGGWVNTEAFF.

The J gene is TRBJ2-3, the V gene TRBV28, with TRBD1 as a possible D gene (5 bases). The CDR3 loop spans 14 amino acids. Germline values: CDR1 MDHEN, CDR2 SYDVKM. The V end lost 10 bases, the J end lost 2 bases, and 16 bases lay between the germline ends. The CDR3 here is CATAGLLPTDTQYF. The CDR3 nucleotides are TGTGCCACGGCAGGGTTACTTCCCACAGATACGCAGTATTTT. The full variable domain, completed using reference TRBV28 and TRBJ2-3, is DVKVTQSSRYLVKRTGEKVFLECVQDMDHENMFWYRQDPGLGLRLIYFSYDVKMKEKGDIPEGYSVSREKKERFSLILESASTNQTSMYLCATAGLLPTDTQYFGPGTRLTVL.

As DNA, the CDR3 is TGTGCCAGCAGCCAAGTATCCGGGGTTGAAAAACTGTTTTTT. Its protein product is CASSQVSGVEKLFF. The rearrangement joins TRBV4-2 to TRBJ1-4; D not resolved. CDR1 and CDR2 (germline): LGHNA, YNFKEQ. V shed 1 base and J shed 7 bases, with 10 bases lying between them. The CDR3 is made up of 14 amino acids.

The chain carries TRBV18 and TRBJ2-1; D uncertain. Germline V gene sequence: CDR1 KGHSH, CDR2 LQKENI. The CDR3 sequence is 13 residues long. Trimming pared 2 bases from V and 3 bases from J, leaving 5 bases between. The CDR3 loop reads CASSPAIYNEQFF. The CDR3 DNA reads TGTGCCAGCTCACCAGCTATCTACAATGAGCAGTTCTTC.

The gene calls are TRBV2 and TRBJ1-1; TRBD1 is a possible D gene (5 bases). Germline V gives CDR1 SNHLY, CDR2 FYNNEI. Trimming pared 8 bases from V and 2 bases from J, leaving 18 bases between. The CDR3 is made up of 15 amino acids. CDR3 amino acids: CASSVGQGINTEAFF. The CDR3 DNA sequence: TGTGCCAGCTCTGTGGGGCAGGGTATTAACACTGAAGCTTTCTTT.

The chain employs TRBV4-2 and TRBJ2-7, with unresolved D. The CDR3 loop spans 14 amino acids. Trimming took off 4 bases at V and 3 bases at J, with 13 bases between the two ends. Per the germline V gene, CDR1 is LGHNA and CDR2 is YNFKEQ. The CDR3 DNA sequence: TGTGCCAGCAGCCGCACGGGTCCCAGCTACGAGCAGTACTTC. Amino acid sequence: CASSRTGPSYEQYF.

This clone appeared once. The chain is built from TRBV13 and TRBJ2-7; perhaps TRBD2 as D (5 bases). The V gene's germline CDR1 is PRHDT and CDR2 FYEKMQ (reference sequence). The CDR3 totals 16 residues. Between the trimmed V and J ends, which lost 0 bases and 6 bases, there was a span of 18 bases. CDR3 bases: TGTGCCAGCAGCTTAGGTACTCGGAAGAGGGTTGCCGAGCAGTACTTC. Protein sequence: CASSLGTRKRVAEQYF.

The chain couples TRBV3-1 (or the pseudogene TRBV3-2) to TRBJ2-5; D gene uncertain. In germline, CDR1 is LGHDT, CDR2 YNNKEL (reference sequence). V was cut by 10 bases and J by 0 bases, with 18 bases left in between. This CDR3 contains 15 residues. CDR3: CATHSTQRYQETQYF. The CDR3 nucleotides read TGTGCCACACACTCGACACAAAGATACCAAGAGACCCAGTACTTC.